This T cell receptor (beta chain) came from a study of CD8 T cells in Susac syndrome. From blood CD8+ and CD4+ T cells, the TCR beta chain was sequenced. CDR3 size: 13 residues. V lost 0 bases to trimming and J lost 6 bases, with 10 bases between them. Germline lookup yields CDR1 SGHRS and CDR2 YFSETQ. RNA amounts of roughly 0.45 to 1 ug underwent reverse transcription with random hexamers. Using its own MiXCR run on the immunoSEQ multiplex PCR reads, TCRdb lists one record per CDR3 protein. This table holds approximately 100,000 distinct CDR3 sequences, nearly 95% found once. The chain uses TRBV5-1 and TRBJ2-7; no definite D call. This sequence originates from a human donor in good health. The material sequenced was CD4+ T cells from PBMCs. The chain's CDR3 is CASSLEAVPEQYF. The CDR3 coding sequence is TGCGCCAGCAGCTTGGAGGCCGTCCCCGAGCAGTACTTC.